One and the same sample provided the 29 T cell receptor beta chains below, sequenced in a study of blood T cell repertoires in COVID-19. The table came from immunoSEQ multiplex PCR; TCRdb's copy has only in-frame clones and leaves some out. The table has 210,000 or so clones, around 80% seen once. Sample: PBMCs or T cells enriched from blood (not recorded which). These receptors were taken from a man younger than 45 with acute COVID-19.

The V gene is TRBV4-1, the J gene TRBJ2-1; 15 nucleotides agree with TRBD2. V lost 1 base, J lost 0 bases, and 10 bases stayed unmatched. The germline V gene encodes CDR1 MGHRA and CDR2 YSYEKL. The CDR3 has 21 amino acids. The CDR3 here is CASSQGPGTSGGSSSYNEQFF. In nucleotides, the CDR3 is TGCGCCAGCAGCCAAGGTCCCGGGACTAGCGGGGGGTCGAGCTCCTACAATGAGCAGTTCTTC.

This clone was seen a single time. The CDR3 sequence is CASLQTAGQGSSYNEQFF. The CDR3, as DNA: TGTGCCAGCCTTCAAACGGCCGGGCAGGGTAGTTCCTACAATGAGCAGTTCTTC. This chain uses TRBV7-9 with TRBJ2-1, with D possibly matching TRBD1 (5 bases). The CDR3 covers 18 residues. V was shortened by 8 bases and J by 1 base, with 24 bases between the two germline ends. Germline V CDR1 and CDR2: SEHNR, FQNEAQ (reference sequence). Combining the CDR3 with reference TRBV7-9 and TRBJ2-1 gives the whole variable domain DTGVSQNPRHKITKRGQNVTFRCDPISEHNRLYWYRQTLGQGPEFLTYFQNEAQLEKSRLLSDRFSAERPKGSFSTLEIQRTEQGDSAMYLCASLQTAGQGSSYNEQFFGPGTRLTVL.

The chain uses TRBV5-1 and TRBJ1-6, with 10 positions matching TRBD1. The germline CDR1 and CDR2 sequences are SGHRS and YFSETQ. With 0 bases clipped from V and 10 bases from J, the junction kept 7 bases outside the gene matches. CDR3 length equals 16 residues. DNA for the CDR3: TGCGCCAGCAGCTTGGGGGGGACAGGGGCCGAATCACCCCTCCACTTT. This sequence encodes CASSLGGTGAESPLHF. Combining the CDR3 with reference TRBV5-1 and TRBJ1-6 gives the whole variable domain KAGVTQTPRYLIKTRGQQVTLSCSPISGHRSVSWYQQTPGQGLQFLFEYFSETQRNKGNFPGRFSGRQFSNSRSEMNVSTLELGDSALYLCASSLGGTGAESPLHFGNGTRLTVT.

This clone was seen a few times. V and J are TRBV10-1 and TRBJ1-1; tentatively, D is TRBD1 (6 bases). The CDR3 is made up of 14 amino acids. Trimming cost V 1 base and J 5 bases, with 11 bases left between them. The V gene's germline CDR1 is WNHNN and CDR2 SYGVQD (reference sequence). The CDR3 spells CASSELAGETEAFF. Here the CDR3 DNA reads TGCGCCAGCAGTGAGTTGGCAGGGGAGACTGAAGCTTTCTTT.

CDR3 DNA: TGTGCCAGCAGTTTGTTAGGGGCCCTCTCCTACGAGCAGTACTTC. Translated: CASSLLGALSYEQYF. The chain joins TRBV6-6 to TRBJ2-7; D might be TRBD1 (5 bases). Germline V gene data show CDR1 as MNHNY and CDR2 as SVGAGI (reference sequence). V was cut by 4 bases and J by 0 bases, with 13 bases left in between. CDR3 length: 15 residues.

J is TRBJ2-7 and V is TRBV21-1; TRBD2 was called by the table and not checked on the DNA. TRBV21-1 is noted as a pseudogene. The CDR3 is 12 residues long. CDR3 sequence reads: CASSNPYYEQYF. Written as DNA, the CDR3 is TGTGCCAGCAGCAACCCTTACTACGAGCAGTACTTC.

V and J are TRBV13 and TRBJ1-2; possible D gene TRBD1, 6 bases. CDR1 PRHDT and CDR2 FYEKMQ come from the germline V gene (reference sequence). The CDR3 is made up of 12 amino acids. V lost 5 bases, J lost 2 bases, and 6 bases lay in between. The CDR3 reads CASSQGNYGYTF. CDR3 DNA sequence: TGTGCCAGCAGCCAGGGGAACTATGGCTACACCTTC.

The V gene is TRBV4-1, the J gene TRBJ2-5, with 9 bases aligning to TRBD2. V lost 1 base to trimming and J lost 3 bases; unmatched junction nucleotides: 6. Germline V gene lookup returns CDR1 MGHRA and CDR2 YSYEKL. This CDR3 spans 16 amino acids. CDR3 DNA sequence: TGCGCCAGCAGCCAAGTGGCGGGGGGGCAGGAAGAGACCCAGTACTTC. Protein: CASSQVAGGQEETQYF.

The chain uses TRBV20-1 and TRBJ1-5; TRBD1 matches at 9 bases. This CDR3 contains 14 residues. V lost 3 bases and J lost 7; bases outside the gene matches: 7. CDR1 is DFQATT and CDR2 is SNEGSKA in the germline V gene (reference sequence). CDR3 amino acids: CSASKGQGSQPQHF. The DNA for the CDR3 is TGCAGTGCTAGTAAGGGACAGGGATCACAGCCCCAGCATTTT.

The chain uses TRBV19 and TRBJ1-5, with TRBD1 matching over 9 bases. The junction had 6 bases not matched to a gene; V was cut back by 4 bases and J by 5 bases. CDR1 is LNHDA and CDR2 is SQIVND in the germline V gene (reference sequence). The CDR3 extends over 15 amino acids. Here the CDR3 reads CASSTGQGGYQPQHF. In DNA form, the CDR3 reads TGTGCCAGTAGTACGGGACAGGGCGGTTATCAGCCCCAGCATTTT.

The chain combines TRBV9 with TRBJ1-6, with D uncertain. Per germline, CDR1 SGDLS and CDR2 YYNGEE. The CDR3 covers 15 residues. V was clipped by 4 bases and J by 7 bases, with 15 bases between them. CDR3 bases: TGTGCCAGCAGCACCCCGGGTCCCGGGAATTCACCCCTCCACTTT. This codes for CASSTPGPGNSPLHF.

This sequence joins TRBV5-1 and TRBJ2-2; 8 bases are a match to TRBD2. The CDR3 runs 14 residues. The J segment lost 7 bases and the V segment lost 2 bases, leaving 4 bases of the junction unmatched. Germline CDR1 reads SGHRS; CDR2 reads YFSETQ. The CDR3 spells CASSFSGVGGELFF. The CDR3, as DNA: TGCGCCAGCAGCTTTAGCGGGGTCGGCGGGGAGCTGTTTTTT.

The CDR3 DNA reads as TGTGCCATCAGTGGATTAGATGGTGAGCAGTTCTTC. It yields the protein CAISGLDGEQFF. The chain employs TRBV10-3 and TRBJ2-1; unclear D gene. Trimming took 4 bases from V and 9 from J, leaving 10 bases between them. Looked up from germline, CDR1 is ENHRY and CDR2 is SYGVKD. CDR3 size: 12 residues.

The sample holds one count of this clone. DNA for the CDR3: TGTGCCAGTAGTATCGGACAGGGGGCCGGCTACACCTTC. It translates to CASSIGQGAGYTF. The chain carries TRBV19 and TRBJ1-2; 11 nucleotides align to TRBD1. V was pared by 3 bases and J by 8 bases, with 2 bases of the junction left unmatched. CDR1 is LNHDA, CDR2 SQIVND, per germline (reference sequence). CDR3 length equals 13 residues.

J is TRBJ1-3 and V is TRBV19; D unresolved. CDR1 and CDR2 from the germline V gene are LNHDA and SQIVND (reference sequence). Trimming left V 6 bases short and J 10 bases short, with 16 bases between. CDR3 length equals 13 residues. The CDR3 coding sequence is TGTGCCAGTAGCCTGCCGGGTATGATGACCATATATTTT. Its translation: CASSLPGMMTIYF.

The V call is TRBV10-3, the J call TRBJ1-3, with D hard to call. The CDR3 length is 14 residues. V dropped 5 bases and J dropped 0 bases, with 8 bases sitting between them. Per germline, CDR1 ENHRY and CDR2 SYGVKD. The CDR3 bases are TGTGCCATCAGTTCACCGAGCTCTGGAAACACCATATATTTT. It codes for CAISSPSSGNTIYF.

The chain recombines TRBV19 with TRBJ2-2; 11 bases match TRBD2. The CDR3 has 19 residues. Trimming took 3 bases from V and 0 from J; bases not matched to a gene: 9. Germline assignment: CDR1 LNHDA and CDR2 SQIVND (reference sequence). The chain's CDR3 is CASSIRLAGSLSNTGELFF. CDR3 bases: TGTGCCAGTAGTATCAGACTAGCGGGGTCACTCTCGAACACCGGGGAGCTGTTTTTT.

The chain recombines TRBV25-1 with TRBJ1-1; a weak D match, TRBD1 (5 bases). CDR3 length: 11 residues. CDR1 is MGHDK and CDR2 is SYGVNS in the germline V gene. Trimming took 4 bases from V and 11 from J, leaving 11 bases between them. CDR3 nucleotides: TGTGCCAGCAGTGCGGGGGTGAGGGCTTTCTTT. Translated: CASSAGVRAFF.

This clone was counted a few times. This chain connects TRBV10-3 to TRBJ2-1, with D perhaps matching TRBD2 (5 bases). V shed 6 bases and J shed 0 bases, with 9 bases lying between them. This CDR3 has 14 residues. Germline CDR1 ENHRY, CDR2 SYGVKD. CDR3 residues: CAIRSGSSYNEQFF. The DNA of the CDR3 is TGTGCCATCAGGAGCGGTAGCTCCTACAATGAGCAGTTCTTC.

The CDR3 DNA follows: TGCAGCGTACGCTATCTCGGCACAGATACGCAGTATTTT. Amino acid sequence: CSVRYLGTDTQYF. The V gene is TRBV29-1, the J gene TRBJ2-3; no reliable D call. With 6 bases removed from V and 1 base from J, the gap between germline ends came to 11 bases. This CDR3 contains 13 residues. Germline V gives CDR1 SQVTM, CDR2 ANQGSEA.

The V call is TRBV6-2 or TRBV6-3, the J call TRBJ1-1, with TRBD1 matching 7 bases. Germline lookup yields CDR1 MNHEY and CDR2 SVGEGT. Germline trimming cut 1 base from V and 3 bases from J; bases unmatched to any gene: 14. There are 18 residues in the CDR3. CDR3 protein: CASSYWGIQQGMDTEAFF. The CDR3 nucleotides are TGTGCCAGCAGTTACTGGGGGATCCAACAGGGGATGGACACTGAAGCTTTCTTT.

The V gene is TRBV27, the J gene TRBJ2-7; the D gene is possibly TRBD1 (5 bases). V gave up 5 bases and J gave up 2 bases, with 19 bases separating them. Germline V gene data show CDR1 as MNHEY and CDR2 as SMNVEV (reference sequence). This CDR3 contains 16 residues. The CDR3 here is CASSPNLPTATYEQYF. The CDR3 region has the DNA TGTGCCAGCAGTCCCAACCTTCCGACAGCAACCTACGAGCAGTACTTC.

The chain has TRBV7-3 and TRBJ1-2; possibly TRBD1 for D (6 bases). The germline V gene has CDR1 SGHTA and CDR2 FQGTGA. This CDR3 has 13 amino acids. Trimming took 2 bases from V and 13 from J, leaving 17 bases between them. The chain's CDR3 is CASSLGGSGPCTF. CDR3 in DNA: TGTGCCAGCAGCTTAGGGGGCTCGGGGCCCTGCACCTTC.

The V and J genes are TRBV6-5 and TRBJ2-2, with D unclear. This CDR3 region has 14 residues. V shed 2 bases and J shed 8 bases, with 12 bases lying between them. The germline CDR1 and CDR2 sequences are MNHEY and SVGAGI. CDR3 loop: CASSYGPQTGELFF. Here the CDR3 DNA reads TGTGCCAGCAGTTACGGGCCCCAGACGGGGGAGCTGTTTTTT.

This clone occurred once. The chain uses TRBV27 and TRBJ2-7; D remains unclear. This CDR3 region has 13 residues. CDR1 and CDR2 from the germline V gene are MNHEY and SMNVEV (reference sequence). Deletions cut 1 base from V and 7 bases from J, with 11 bases between. CDR3 nucleotides: TGTGCCAGCAGTTTATTCAGCTTCGGGGAGCAGTACTTC. Protein sequence: CASSLFSFGEQYF.

The rearrangement joins TRBV6-4 to TRBJ1-4; possible D gene TRBD1, 6 bases. Germline CDR1 MRHNA, CDR2 SNTAGT. The V gene lost 4 bases and the J gene lost 2 bases, with 14 bases spanning the gap. This CDR3 has 16 residues. Here the CDR3 DNA reads TGTGCCAGCAGTGCTCCCGTTCAGGGGACTAATGAAAAACTGTTTTTT. Encoded protein: CASSAPVQGTNEKLFF.

This clone was picked up a small number of times. The chain uses TRBV14 and TRBJ1-1; D call uncertain. The germline V gene has CDR1 SGHDN and CDR2 FVKESK. V was cut by 1 base and J by 7 bases, with 7 bases left in between. The CDR3 spans 12 residues. CDR3 nucleotides: TGTGCCAGCAGCCAAGTAACTTTTGAAGCTTTCTTT. It encodes CASSQVTFEAFF.

V and J are TRBV7-7 and TRBJ2-7; the match to TRBD1 covers 7 bases. CDR3 length equals 15 residues. Per the germline V gene, CDR1 is SSHAT and CDR2 is FNYEAQ (reference sequence). After removal of 6 bases from V and 2 bases from J, the junction contained 10 bases not matched to a gene. The CDR3 DNA sequence: TGTGCCAGCAGTTCTGGCCCGGGACAGACCTACGAGCAGTACTTC. Protein: CASSSGPGQTYEQYF.

The chain uses TRBV5-4 and TRBJ1-3; D uncertain. This CDR3 spans 16 amino acids. The ends were cut back, 0 bases at V and 0 bases at J, with 10 bases in the middle. Germline V gives CDR1 SGHNT, CDR2 YYREEE (reference sequence). CDR3 in DNA: TGTGCCAGCAGCTTGGCAACCCACAGCTCTGGAAACACCATATATTTT. Translated: CASSLATHSSGNTIYF.